Below, 18 T cell receptor beta chains from the same sample are listed, as sequenced in a study of T cell responses to AZD1222 COVID-19 vaccine. Libraries were prepared by immunoSEQ multiplex PCR; TCRdb keeps only in-frame clonotypes and omits some of them. The data show roughly 85,000 clones, about nine tenths seen once. This material consisted of peripheral blood, taken on day 0 of AZD1222 vaccination. The receptors shown here come from an adult in good health.

V and J are TRBV6-5 and TRBJ1-1; no clear D. The CDR3 has 14 amino acids. Per germline, CDR1 MNHEY and CDR2 SVGAGI. V lost 5 bases and J 0 bases, leaving 10 bases between the germline ends. The CDR3 loop reads CASSMSALNTEAFF. The CDR3 region has the DNA TGTGCCAGCAGTATGTCCGCGCTGAACACTGAAGCTTTCTTT.

The V call is TRBV19, the J call TRBJ2-7, with 10 bases lining up with TRBD1. The V gene end was trimmed by 9 bases and the J gene end by 4 bases; junction bases not matched to a gene: 9. This CDR3 contains 14 residues. The germline gives CDR1 LNHDA, CDR2 SQIVND (reference sequence). The CDR3 protein is CARAGGTGAYEQYF. The CDR3 nucleotides read TGTGCCAGGGCCGGGGGGACAGGGGCGTACGAGCAGTACTTC.

The CDR3 region has the DNA TGTGCCAGCAGCCTCGGACAGGGGAGCAATCAGCCCCAGCATTTT. Its translation is CASSLGQGSNQPQHF. The gene calls are TRBV21-1 and TRBJ1-5; the table's D gene call, TRBD1, was not cross checked with the DNA. TRBV21-1 has pseudogene status. The CDR3 sequence is 15 residues long.

V gene TRBV3-1 (or the pseudogene TRBV3-2) combines with J gene TRBJ1-4; perhaps TRBD1 as D (5 bases). Germline-derived CDR1 and CDR2 are LGHDT and YNNKEL (reference sequence). The CDR3 covers 12 residues. V was pared by 3 bases and J by 17 bases, with 16 bases between. CDR3 region: CASSQSGPLIFF. DNA for the CDR3: TGTGCCAGCAGCCAGTCGGGGCCCCTGATATTTTTT.

The gene calls are TRBV7-9 and TRBJ2-2, with D perhaps TRBD1 (6 bases). The CDR3 is made up of 15 amino acids. Germline assignment: CDR1 SEHNR and CDR2 FQNEAQ (reference sequence). Trimming cost V 4 bases and J 0 bases, with 9 bases left between them. The CDR3: CASSSGQPNTGELFF. CDR3 DNA sequence: TGTGCCAGCAGCTCCGGACAGCCGAACACCGGGGAGCTGTTTTTT.

V usage is TRBV28 and J usage is TRBJ1-3, with D possibly TRBD1 on 5 matching bases. The length of the CDR3 is 16 residues. The V gene's germline CDR1 is MDHEN and CDR2 SYDVKM. Trimming removed 5 bases at V and 1 base at J, with 15 bases between. The CDR3 loop reads CASSPRQLTSGNTIYF. In DNA form, the CDR3 reads TGTGCCAGCAGTCCACGACAGCTTACTTCTGGAAACACCATATATTTT. Combining the CDR3 with reference TRBV28 and TRBJ1-3 gives the whole variable domain DVKVTQSSRYLVKRTGEKVFLECVQDMDHENMFWYRQDPGLGLRLIYFSYDVKMKEKGDIPEGYSVSREKKERFSLILESASTNQTSMYLCASSPRQLTSGNTIYFGEGSWLTVV.

This CDR3 reads CASSSILEDSGGWQETQYF. The CDR3 DNA follows: TGTGCCAGCAGTTCTATCCTCGAGGATAGCGGGGGGTGGCAGGAGACCCAGTACTTC. J is TRBJ2-5 and V is TRBV28; 10 bases align to TRBD2. This CDR3 region has 19 residues. Germline V CDR1 and CDR2: MDHEN, SYDVKM. With V trimmed by 4 bases and J by 5 bases, 19 bases remained unmatched.

The chain carries TRBV7-2 and TRBJ1-1; D possibly corresponds to TRBD1 (6 bases). Trimming cost V 0 bases and J 3 bases, with 14 bases left between them. The CDR3 is made up of 16 amino acids. The V gene's germline CDR1 is SGHTA and CDR2 FQGNSA. CDR3: CASSLAGGVMYTEAFF. In DNA form, the CDR3 reads TGTGCCAGCAGCTTAGCTGGGGGCGTTATGTACACTGAAGCTTTCTTT.

The chain carries TRBV27 and TRBJ2-7; D tentatively fits TRBD1 or TRBD2 (5 bases each). With 11 bases removed from V and 6 bases from J, the gap between germline ends came to 17 bases. Looked up from germline, CDR1 is MNHEY and CDR2 is SMNVEV (reference sequence). The CDR3 consists of 12 residues. The DNA of the CDR3 is TGTGCCGCCGGAGGTGGGGGTACCGAGCAGTACTTC. Its protein is CAAGGGGTEQYF.

The J gene is TRBJ1-1, the V gene TRBV2; 10 nucleotides match TRBD1. Germline V CDR1 and CDR2: SNHLY, FYNNEI. Trimming cost V 7 bases and J 3 bases; bases outside gene matches: 8. The CDR3 sequence is 15 residues long. For the CDR3, the DNA is TGTGCCAGCACTCGACAGGGGGCTGAAGACACTGAAGCTTTCTTT. The encoded protein is CASTRQGAEDTEAFF.

The chain recombines TRBV5-5 with TRBJ1-1; TRBD1 agrees at 9 bases. V trimming: 6 bases; J trimming: 1 base; junction bases outside the gene matches: 4. The CDR3 extends over 14 amino acids. Germline V CDR1 and CDR2: SGHKS, YYEKEE (reference sequence). CDR3 nucleotide sequence: TGTGCCAGCACCCGGACAGGGGCGAACACTGAAGCTTTCTTT. Protein product: CASTRTGANTEAFF.

The CDR3 reads CAISPRLAGGPDTGELFF. CDR3 nucleotide sequence: TGTGCCATCAGTCCCCGACTAGCGGGGGGGCCGGACACCGGGGAGCTGTTTTTT. The chain employs TRBV10-3 and TRBJ2-2; 14 bases are a match to TRBD2. The CDR3 contains 18 residues. Germline V gene sequence: CDR1 ENHRY, CDR2 SYGVKD. J lost 3 bases, V lost 5 bases, and 8 bases had no gene match.

As DNA, the CDR3 is TGTGCCAACGCTGGACAGGGCGGCTCACCCCTCCACTTT. It is translated as CANAGQGGSPLHF. V gene TRBV2 combines with J gene TRBJ1-6, with 8 nucleotides matching TRBD1. The V segment lost 10 bases and the J segment 10 bases; nucleotides outside the gene matches: 9. CDR1 and CDR2 (germline): SNHLY, FYNNEI. CDR3 length: 13 residues.

The chain links TRBV28 to TRBJ1-3; D is unclear. This CDR3 comprises 13 residues. CDR1 MDHEN and CDR2 SYDVKM come from the germline V gene. V dropped 3 bases and J dropped 6 bases, with 9 bases sitting between them. The CDR3 region has the DNA TGTGCCAGCAGTTTGGGCAGAACAAACACCATATATTTT. It is translated as CASSLGRTNTIYF.

The chain combines TRBV28 with TRBJ1-6; 7 bases match TRBD1. The CDR3 covers 17 residues. The germline gives CDR1 MDHEN, CDR2 SYDVKM. Trimming removed 6 bases from V and 0 bases from J; junction bases left unmatched: 8. CDR3 sequence reads: CASRPSQGSSYNSPLHF. The CDR3 region has the DNA TGTGCCAGCAGGCCCTCACAGGGGAGCTCCTATAATTCACCCCTCCACTTT.

The chain combines TRBV24-1 with TRBJ2-1; no reliable D call. V was clipped by 7 bases and J by 8 bases, with 11 bases between them. The CDR3 runs to 12 residues. Germline CDR1 is KGHDR and CDR2 is SFDVKD. The CDR3 DNA reads TGTGCCACCAGGAGCTCGGAAGATGAGCAGTTCTTC. Encoded protein: CATRSSEDEQFF.

Here the CDR3 reads CAAQKNNNSPLHF. The DNA for the CDR3 is TGTGCCGCCCAGAAGAATAATAATTCACCCCTCCACTTT. The chain combines TRBV19 with TRBJ1-6; D gene uncertain. Germline loops: CDR1 LNHDA, CDR2 SQIVND (reference sequence). V dropped 11 bases and J dropped 5 bases, with 13 bases sitting between them. The CDR3 extends over 13 amino acids.

The chain is built from TRBV28 and TRBJ1-5; D is undetermined. This CDR3 has 14 amino acids. Trimming removed 6 bases at V and 5 bases at J, with 14 bases between. CDR1 and CDR2 (germline): MDHEN, SYDVKM. DNA of the CDR3: TGTGCCAGCAGAAATCCACAGACTCATCAGCCCCAGCATTTT. It is translated as CASRNPQTHQPQHF.